A single sample gave rise to the 21 T cell receptor beta chains below, sequenced in a study of blood T cells in healthy people across ages. It was with a sample-barcoded 5' primer and a J-beta primer mix that a second PCR of roughly 7 to 12 cycles was run. Via MiXCR, TCRdb re-called the 5' RACE reads, giving one row per CDR3 protein. The sample has 600,000 to 850,000 distinct CDR3 sequences, roughly 43% seen once; the top ten hold 20% to 25%. Material for sequencing was blood. These receptors were taken from a woman aged 55-70 years in good health.

Here the CDR3 reads CASSLRARLGYTF. In nucleotides, the CDR3 is TGTGCCAGTAGTCTCAGGGCAAGGCTCGGCTACACCTTC. The chain recombines TRBV19 with TRBJ1-2; D possibly corresponds to TRBD1 (5 bases). V lost 5 bases, J lost 8 bases, and 15 bases lay in between. The CDR3 runs to 13 residues. CDR1 and CDR2 from the germline V gene are LNHDA and SQIVND (reference sequence).

V is TRBV11-1 and J is TRBJ2-3; no clear D gene. V shed 3 bases and J shed 4 bases, with 8 bases lying between them. The germline V gene encodes CDR1 SGHAT and CDR2 FQDESV (reference sequence). The CDR3 length is 13 residues. The CDR3 spells CASSLGLSDTQYF. The CDR3 DNA reads TGTGCCAGCAGCTTGGGTCTCTCAGATACGCAGTATTTT.

This clonotype has more than one count but fewer than ten. The chain combines TRBV18 with TRBJ1-1; D is perhaps TRBD1 (6 bases). The CDR3 totals 14 residues. Trimming took 4 bases from V and 1 from J, leaving 10 bases between them. The V gene's germline CDR1 is KGHSH and CDR2 LQKENI. In DNA form, the CDR3 reads TGTGCCAGCTCACGGGACACTACGAACACTGAAGCTTTCTTT. This codes for CASSRDTTNTEAFF.

The J gene is TRBJ1-1, the V gene TRBV20-1; D is unclear. The CDR3 contains 11 residues. Germline loops: CDR1 DFQATT, CDR2 SNEGSKA (reference sequence). V dropped 8 bases and J dropped 6 bases, with 13 bases sitting between them. The DNA of the CDR3 is TGCAGTACCCCCGACGGGGCTGAAGCTTTCTTT. This translates into CSTPDGAEAFF.

As for this clonotype: This sequence may be a read error, since a much larger clone differs from it by one base. The chain recombines TRBV27 with TRBJ2-1; D possibly corresponds to TRBD2 (6 bases). Germline-derived CDR1 and CDR2 are MNHEY and SMNVEV (reference sequence). The CDR3 length is 13 residues. CDR3 protein: CAGSSTSYNEQFF. For the CDR3, the DNA is TGTGCCGGCAGTTCGACTAGTTACAATGAGCAGTTCTTC.

The chain has TRBV12-3 or TRBV12-4 and TRBJ2-7; 8 bases fit TRBD1. Trimming removed 3 bases from V and 3 bases from J; junction bases left unmatched: 4. The CDR3 contains 14 residues. The CDR3 sequence is CASSLDRDIYEQYF. The CDR3 bases are TGTGCCAGCAGTTTGGACAGGGACATCTACGAGCAGTACTTC.

This rearrangement joins TRBV20-1 to TRBJ2-3, with D hard to call. CDR1 is DFQATT and CDR2 is SNEGSKA in the germline V gene (reference sequence). V was pared by 2 bases and J by 4 bases, with 7 bases between. This CDR3 contains 12 residues. CDR3 DNA sequence: TGCAGTGCTAGACCCGTCCCAGATACGCAGTATTTT. Its protein product is CSARPVPDTQYF.

This chain connects TRBV29-1 to TRBJ2-6, with D unresolved. This CDR3 spans 15 amino acids. V was trimmed by 4 bases and J by 0 bases, leaving 10 bases between them. Per the germline V gene, CDR1 is SQVTM and CDR2 is ANQGSEA. The CDR3 loop is CSVGNSDSGANVLTF. CDR3 nucleotides: TGCAGCGTTGGGAACAGTGACTCTGGGGCCAACGTCCTGACTTTC. Together with reference TRBV29-1 and TRBJ2-6, the CDR3 gives the full variable domain: SAVISQKPSRDICQRGTSLTIQCQVDSQVTMMFWYRQQPGQSLTLIATANQGSEATYESGFVIDKFPISRPNLTFSTLTVSNMSPEDSSIYLCSVGNSDSGANVLTFGAGSRLTVL.

This clonotype was observed a few times. The J gene is TRBJ2-5, the V gene TRBV13; TRBD1 matches 10 bases. The J call is doubtful: the DNA matches TRBJ2-7 better. Germline CDR1 and CDR2: PRHDT and FYEKMQ (reference sequence). The CDR3 runs 16 residues. The CDR3 region has the DNA TGTGCCAGCAGCTTACTTCGGACAGGGGGTCCCTACGAGCAGTACTTC. This codes for CASSLLRTGGPYEQYF.

The V gene is TRBV20-1, the J gene TRBJ1-2; D not certain. This CDR3 is 12 amino acids long. V lost 8 bases to trimming and J lost 5 bases, with 15 bases between them. Germline CDR1 and CDR2: DFQATT and SNEGSKA (reference sequence). CDR3 sequence: CSSERVTYGYTF. CDR3 bases: TGCAGTTCCGAAAGGGTAACATATGGCTACACCTTC.

In its sample, this clonotype was seen a few times. The chain carries TRBV7-2 and TRBJ2-7, with 11 bases that match TRBD2. The CDR3 consists of 16 residues. Germline assignment: CDR1 SGHTA and CDR2 FQGNSA. The junction had 5 bases not matched to a gene; V was cut back by 3 bases and J by 1 base. The CDR3 coding sequence is TGTGCCAGCAGCTTGGTGGCTAGCGGGGGGTCCTACGAGCAGTACTTC. It codes for CASSLVASGGSYEQYF.

V is TRBV4-3 and J is TRBJ2-1; D call uncertain. CDR1 LGHNA and CDR2 YSLEER come from the germline V gene. The CDR3 extends over 16 amino acids. V was shortened by 0 bases and J by 0 bases, with 9 bases between the two germline ends. CDR3 sequence: CASSQDLTYSYNEQFF. Written as DNA, the CDR3 is TGCGCCAGCAGCCAAGATTTGACTTACTCCTACAATGAGCAGTTCTTC.

The V and J genes are TRBV7-2 and TRBJ2-1; 8 bases map to TRBD2. The CDR3 sequence is 14 residues long. With V trimmed by 10 bases and J by 2 bases, 7 bases remained unmatched. Germline CDR1 SGHTA, CDR2 FQGNSA. Here the CDR3 DNA reads TGTGCCATCCAGCGGGAGCGAACCTACAATGAGCAGTTCTTC. Translation gives CAIQRERTYNEQFF.

This chain connects TRBV3-1 to TRBJ1-2, with a tentative D call TRBD1 (6 bases). The germline V and J ends were trimmed by 2 bases and 1 base, with 11 bases remaining between them. The CDR3 is 15 amino acids. Germline CDR1 is LGHDT and CDR2 is YNNKEL (reference sequence). CDR3: CASSQLDRINYGYTF. The CDR3 bases are TGTGCCAGCAGCCAATTGGACAGAATTAACTATGGCTACACCTTC.

The CDR3 is CAISAYSELYTQYF. CDR3 coding DNA: TGTGCCATCAGTGCCTACTCTGAGCTATATACGCAGTATTTT. This chain links TRBV10-3 with TRBJ2-3, with D hard to call. Trimming cost V 4 bases and J 7 bases, with 15 bases left between them. The germline V gene encodes CDR1 ENHRY and CDR2 SYGVKD. This CDR3 has 14 residues.

The gene calls are TRBV6-2 or TRBV6-3 and TRBJ2-1; possibly TRBD1 or TRBD2 for D (5 bases each). Between the trimmed V and J ends, which lost 2 bases and 0 bases, there was a span of 8 bases. Germline CDR1 is MNHEY and CDR2 is SVGEGT. This CDR3 comprises 15 residues. CDR3 loop: CASSYGGFSYNEQFF. CDR3 nucleotides: TGTGCCAGCAGTTACGGGGGATTCTCCTACAATGAGCAGTTCTTC.

The chain is built from TRBV5-1 and TRBJ2-1; 8 nucleotides agree with TRBD1. This CDR3 spans 13 amino acids. V dropped 4 bases and J dropped 13; count of bases not matched to a gene: 10. Looked up from germline, CDR1 is SGHRS and CDR2 is YFSETQ. The CDR3 bases are TGCGCCAGCAGCCTGGACAGGGAAGAGACCCAGTTCTTC. Its protein is CASSLDREETQFF.

The rearrangement uses TRBV24-1 and TRBJ2-5, with 11 bases that match TRBD2. Germline V gives CDR1 KGHDR, CDR2 SFDVKD. The CDR3 consists of 15 residues. Germline trimming cut 5 bases from V and 5 bases from J; bases unmatched to any gene: 6. This chain's CDR3 is CATSVIAGGGETQYF. The CDR3 region has the DNA TGTGCCACCAGTGTCATAGCGGGAGGGGGGGAGACCCAGTACTTC.

The rearrangement uses TRBV9 and TRBJ2-1; D is unresolved. CDR1 and CDR2 (germline): SGDLS, YYNGEE. The CDR3 extends over 11 amino acids. The ends were cut back, 8 bases at V and 6 bases at J, with 9 bases in the middle. The CDR3 sequence: CASGLRNEQFF. In nucleotides, the CDR3 is TGTGCCAGTGGCCTTCGCAATGAGCAGTTCTTC. Full variable domain (rest looked up from reference TRBV9 and TRBJ2-1): DSGVTQTPKHLITATGQRVTLRCSPRSGDLSVYWYQQSLDQGLQFLIQYYNGEERAKGNILERFSAQQFPDLHSELNLSSLELGDSALYFCASGLRNEQFFGPGTRLTVL.

The chain links TRBV12-3 or TRBV12-4 to TRBJ1-5; D possibly corresponds to TRBD1 (5 bases). This CDR3 region has 12 residues. V lost 3 bases, J lost 7 bases, and 7 bases lay in between. The CDR3 region has the DNA TGTGCCAGCAGTTTTTGGGGCCAGCCCCAGCATTTT. Its protein is CASSFWGQPQHF.

This rearrangement joins TRBV9 to TRBJ2-5; the match to TRBD2 covers 7 bases. V lost 3 bases and J lost 0; bases outside the gene matches: 5. Germline CDR1 reads SGDLS; CDR2 reads YYNGEE. The CDR3 consists of 15 residues. The CDR3 loop is CASSASGYHQETQYF. The DNA for the CDR3 is TGTGCCAGCAGCGCTAGCGGATACCACCAAGAGACCCAGTACTTC.